This T cell receptor beta chain is from a study of CD8 T cells in ankylosing spondylitis. On this clonotype: Its antigen remains unknown. This may be a read error: a much more frequent sequence differs by one nucleotide.

MiXCR was run by TCRdb on the 5' RACE reads, yielding one entry per CDR3 protein. This sample has about 540,000 distinct CDR3 sequences, with 10% to 15% found just once. General study results and limits: Seemingly characteristic of ankylosing spondylitis blood was a TCR beta motif consisting of fewer than 10 highly homologous variants. There was reportedly significant enrichment of clones that were disease-linked in matched ankylosing spondylitis synovial fluid. Within peripheral blood, clones linked to disease were CD8+ and relatively rare.

Trimming stripped 1 base from V and 7 bases from J, with 8 bases between. The length of the CDR3 is 13 residues. CDR1 is SGHNT and CDR2 is YENEEA in the germline V gene. The chain employs TRBV11-3 and TRBJ2-1; D gene uncertain. Sequencing was done on a sample of blood, either unsorted or a sorted T cell fraction (not recorded which). The TCR originated in a male donor with ankylosing spondylitis. The CDR3 bases are TGTGCCAGCAGCTTAGTTTCTTTGAATGAGCAGTTCTTC. Protein product: CASSLVSLNEQFF.